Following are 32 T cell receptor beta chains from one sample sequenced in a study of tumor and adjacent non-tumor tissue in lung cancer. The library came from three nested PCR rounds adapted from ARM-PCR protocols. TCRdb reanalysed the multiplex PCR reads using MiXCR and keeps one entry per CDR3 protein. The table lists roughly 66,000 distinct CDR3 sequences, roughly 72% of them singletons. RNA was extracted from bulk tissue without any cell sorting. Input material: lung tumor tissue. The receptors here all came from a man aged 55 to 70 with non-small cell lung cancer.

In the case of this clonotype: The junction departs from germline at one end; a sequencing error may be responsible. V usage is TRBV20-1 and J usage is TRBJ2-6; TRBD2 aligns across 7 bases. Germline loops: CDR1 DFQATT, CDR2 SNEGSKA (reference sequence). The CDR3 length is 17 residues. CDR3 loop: CSARAQRDRSGANVVTF. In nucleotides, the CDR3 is TGCAGTGCTAGAGCTCAGCGGGATCGCTCTGGGGCCAACGTCGTGACTTTC.

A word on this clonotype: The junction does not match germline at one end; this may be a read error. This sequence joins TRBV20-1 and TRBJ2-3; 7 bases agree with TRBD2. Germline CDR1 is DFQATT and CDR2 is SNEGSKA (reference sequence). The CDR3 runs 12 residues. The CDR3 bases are TGCAGTACTTGGAAGGGGAGGGATACGGAGTATTTT. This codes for CSTWKGRDTEYF.

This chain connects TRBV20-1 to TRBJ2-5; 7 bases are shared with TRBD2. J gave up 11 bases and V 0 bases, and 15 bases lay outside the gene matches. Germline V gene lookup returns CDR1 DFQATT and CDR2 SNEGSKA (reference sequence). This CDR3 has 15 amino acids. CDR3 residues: CSARDPPFAGEKQYF. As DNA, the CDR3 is TGCAGTGCTAGAGATCCCCCATTTGCGGGGGAGAAACAGTACTTC.

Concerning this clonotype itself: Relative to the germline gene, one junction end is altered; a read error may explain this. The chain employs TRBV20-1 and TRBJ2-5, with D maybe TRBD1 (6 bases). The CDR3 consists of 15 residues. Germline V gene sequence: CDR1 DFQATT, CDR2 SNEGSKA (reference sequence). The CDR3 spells CSPRGSGTTEETQYF. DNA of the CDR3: TGCAGTCCTAGAGGATCAGGGACAACAGAAGAGACCCAATACTTC.

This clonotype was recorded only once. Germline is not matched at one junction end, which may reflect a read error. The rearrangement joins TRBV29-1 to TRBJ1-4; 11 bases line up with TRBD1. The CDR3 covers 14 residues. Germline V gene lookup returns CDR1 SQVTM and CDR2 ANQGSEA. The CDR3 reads CSVGTGGTNEELFF. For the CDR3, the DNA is TGCAGTGTCGGGACAGGGGGAACTAATGAAGAACTGTTTTTT.

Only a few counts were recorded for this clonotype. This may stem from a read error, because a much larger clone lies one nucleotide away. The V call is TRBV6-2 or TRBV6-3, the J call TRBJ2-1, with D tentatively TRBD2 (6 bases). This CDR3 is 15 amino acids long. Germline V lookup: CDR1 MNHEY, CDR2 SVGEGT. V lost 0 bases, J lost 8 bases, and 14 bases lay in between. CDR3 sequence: CASSYSRLVNDEQFF. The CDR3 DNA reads TGTGCCAGCAGTTACTCCAGACTAGTCAACGATGAGCAGTTCTTC.

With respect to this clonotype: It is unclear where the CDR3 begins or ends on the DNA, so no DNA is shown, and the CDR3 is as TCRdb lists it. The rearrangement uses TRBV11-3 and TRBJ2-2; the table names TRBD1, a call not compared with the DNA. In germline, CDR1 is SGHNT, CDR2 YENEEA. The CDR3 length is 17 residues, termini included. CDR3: CASSSPRTDEAPGSCFF.

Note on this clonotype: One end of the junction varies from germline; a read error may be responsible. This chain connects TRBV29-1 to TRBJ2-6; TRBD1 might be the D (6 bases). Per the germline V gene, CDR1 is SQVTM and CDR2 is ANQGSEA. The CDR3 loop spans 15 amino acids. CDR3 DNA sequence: TGCAGCGTGAGGGTTTCTAGTATGGGGGCCAACGTCCTAACTTTC. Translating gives CSVRVSSMGANVLTF.

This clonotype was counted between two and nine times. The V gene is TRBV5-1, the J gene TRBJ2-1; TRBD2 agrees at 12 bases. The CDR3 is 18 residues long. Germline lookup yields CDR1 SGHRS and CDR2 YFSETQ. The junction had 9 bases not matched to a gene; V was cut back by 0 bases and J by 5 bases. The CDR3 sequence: CASSLVPELAGGNNEQFF. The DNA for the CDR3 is TGCGCCAGCAGCTTGGTCCCCGAACTAGCGGGAGGTAACAATGAGCAGTTCTTC.

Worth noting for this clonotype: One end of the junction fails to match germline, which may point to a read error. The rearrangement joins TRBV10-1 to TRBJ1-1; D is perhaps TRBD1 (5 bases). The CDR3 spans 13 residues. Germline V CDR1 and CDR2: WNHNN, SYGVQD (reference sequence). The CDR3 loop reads CACRRGFNTDAFF. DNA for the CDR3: TGCGCCTGCAGGAGGGGATTTAACACTGATGCTTTCTTT.

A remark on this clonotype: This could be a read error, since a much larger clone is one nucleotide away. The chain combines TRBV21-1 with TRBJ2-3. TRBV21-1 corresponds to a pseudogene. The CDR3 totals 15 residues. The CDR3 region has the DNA TGTGCCAACAGCAAAGAGTCGGCCGACACAGATACGCAGTATTTT. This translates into CANSKESADTDTQYF.

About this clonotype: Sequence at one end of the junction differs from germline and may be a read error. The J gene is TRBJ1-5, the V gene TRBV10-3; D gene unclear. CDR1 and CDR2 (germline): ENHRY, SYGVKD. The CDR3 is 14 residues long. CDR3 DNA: TGTGCCATCAGTAGCGTCAATAGTAATCGGCCCCAGCATTTT. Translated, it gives CAISSVNSNRPQHF.

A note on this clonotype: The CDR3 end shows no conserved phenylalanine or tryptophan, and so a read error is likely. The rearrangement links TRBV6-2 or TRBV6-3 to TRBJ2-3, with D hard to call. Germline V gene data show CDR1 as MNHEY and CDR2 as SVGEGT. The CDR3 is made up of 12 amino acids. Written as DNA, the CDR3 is TGTACCCGCAGAATATCGACATATAGGCAGTATGTT. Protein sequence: CTRRISTYRQYV.

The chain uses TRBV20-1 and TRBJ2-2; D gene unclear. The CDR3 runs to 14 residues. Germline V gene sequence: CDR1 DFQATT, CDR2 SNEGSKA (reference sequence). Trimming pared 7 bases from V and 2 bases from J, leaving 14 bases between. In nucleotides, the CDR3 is TGCAGTGTTTGGCCGAGCTGTAACACCGGGGAGCTGTTTTTT. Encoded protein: CSVWPSCNTGELFF.

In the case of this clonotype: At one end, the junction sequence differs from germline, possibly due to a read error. CDR3 sequence reads: CASSLMEEIQYF. Written as DNA, the CDR3 is TGTGCAAGCAGCCTAATGGAAGAGATCCAGTACTTC. This chain links TRBV11-1 with TRBJ2-5; D is uncertain. In germline, CDR1 is SGHAT, CDR2 FQDESV (reference sequence). CDR3 length: 12 amino acids.

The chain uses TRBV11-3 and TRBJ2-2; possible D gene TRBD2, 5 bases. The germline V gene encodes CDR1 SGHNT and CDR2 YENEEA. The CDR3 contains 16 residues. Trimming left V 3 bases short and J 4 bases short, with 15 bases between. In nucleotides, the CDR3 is TGTGCCAGCAGCTTTCCTGGGAGAGTAGGCACCGGGGAGCTGTTTTTT. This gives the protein CASSFPGRVGTGELFF.

The CDR3: CASTFGTSCFDTQYF. CDR3 sequence (DNA): TGTGCCAGCACCTTTGGGACTAGCTGTTTTGATACGCAGTATTTT. The rearrangement uses TRBV5-6 and TRBJ2-3; 9 bases fit TRBD2. The length of the CDR3 is 15 residues. Germline CDR1 SGHDT, CDR2 YYEEEE. The trim removed 6 bases at V and 6 bases at J, leaving 11 bases unmatched.

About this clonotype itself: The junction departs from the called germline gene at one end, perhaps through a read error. CDR3 DNA sequence: TGTACCAGCAGCTTGGGACAGCCGACTCTCACCGGGGAGCTGTTTTTT. Translated, it gives CTSSLGQPTLTGELFF. The rearrangement joins TRBV5-6 to TRBJ2-2, with TRBD1 identical over 7 bases. This CDR3 has 16 residues. Germline CDR1 is SGHDT and CDR2 is YYEEEE.

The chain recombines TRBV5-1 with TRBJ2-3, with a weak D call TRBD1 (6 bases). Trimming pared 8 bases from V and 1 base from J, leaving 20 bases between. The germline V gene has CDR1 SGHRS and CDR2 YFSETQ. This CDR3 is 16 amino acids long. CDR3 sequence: CARTGRGRSGTDTQYF. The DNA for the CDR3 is TGCGCCAGAACCGGAAGGGGGAGATCGGGCACAGATACGCAGTATTTT. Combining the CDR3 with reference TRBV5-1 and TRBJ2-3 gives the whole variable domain KAGVTQTPRYLIKTRGQQVTLSCSPISGHRSVSWYQQTPGQGLQFLFEYFSETQRNKGNFPGRFSGRQFSNSRSEMNVSTLELGDSALYLCARTGRGRSGTDTQYFGPGTRLTVL.

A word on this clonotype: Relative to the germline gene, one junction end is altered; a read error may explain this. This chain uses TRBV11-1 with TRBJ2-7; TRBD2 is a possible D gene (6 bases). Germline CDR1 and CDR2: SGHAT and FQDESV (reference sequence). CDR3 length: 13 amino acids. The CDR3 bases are TGTGTCAGCAGCCCCGGGTCGGGGGAGGAGCAGTACTTC. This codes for CVSSPGSGEEQYF.

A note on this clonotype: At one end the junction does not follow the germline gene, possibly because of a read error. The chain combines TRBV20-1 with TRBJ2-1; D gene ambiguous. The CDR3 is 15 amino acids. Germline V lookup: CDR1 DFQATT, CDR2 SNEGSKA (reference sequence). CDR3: CSAAVVEPSYNDQFF. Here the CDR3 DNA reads TGCAGTGCGGCAGTGGTCGAACCCTCCTACAATGATCAGTTCTTC.

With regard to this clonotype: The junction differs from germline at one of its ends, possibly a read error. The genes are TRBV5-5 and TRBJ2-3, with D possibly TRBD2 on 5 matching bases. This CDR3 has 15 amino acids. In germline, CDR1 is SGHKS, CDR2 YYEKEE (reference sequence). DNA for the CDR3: TGTGCCACCAGCCGGTGGGGAGAGTGTCCAGATACGCAGTACTTT. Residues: CATSRWGECPDTQYF.

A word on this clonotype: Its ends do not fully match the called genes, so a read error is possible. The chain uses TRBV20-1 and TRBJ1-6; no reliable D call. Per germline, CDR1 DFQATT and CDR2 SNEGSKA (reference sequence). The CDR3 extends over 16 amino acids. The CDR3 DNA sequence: TGCAGTCCGGGAGAGTCGCCAGGTGGGAATAATCCACCCCTCCACTTT. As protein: CSPGESPGGNNPPLHF.

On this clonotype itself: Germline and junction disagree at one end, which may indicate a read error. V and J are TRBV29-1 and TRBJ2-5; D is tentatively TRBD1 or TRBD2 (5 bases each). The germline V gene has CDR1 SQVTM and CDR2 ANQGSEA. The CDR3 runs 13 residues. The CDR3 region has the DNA TGCAGCGCTCGTAACGGGGCCCAAGAGACCCCGTACTTC. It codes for CSARNGAQETPYF.

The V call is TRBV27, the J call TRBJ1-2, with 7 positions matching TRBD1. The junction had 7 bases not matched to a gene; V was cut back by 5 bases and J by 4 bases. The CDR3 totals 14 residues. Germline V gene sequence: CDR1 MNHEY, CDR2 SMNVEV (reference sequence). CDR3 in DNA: TGTGCCAGCAGTCCCGGGGCAGGGGGCTATGGCTACACCTTC. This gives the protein CASSPGAGGYGYTF.

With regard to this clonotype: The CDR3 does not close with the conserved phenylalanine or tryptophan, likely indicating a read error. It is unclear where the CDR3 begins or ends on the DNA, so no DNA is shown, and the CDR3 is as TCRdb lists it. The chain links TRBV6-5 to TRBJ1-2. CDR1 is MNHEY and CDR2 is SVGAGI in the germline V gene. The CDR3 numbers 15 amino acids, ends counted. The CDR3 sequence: CANSYSKGSSYGFTS.

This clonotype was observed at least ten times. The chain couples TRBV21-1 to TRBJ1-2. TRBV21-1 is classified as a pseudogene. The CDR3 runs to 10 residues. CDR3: CASSKGGYTF. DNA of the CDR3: TGTGCCAGCAGCAAAGGGGGCTACACCTTC.

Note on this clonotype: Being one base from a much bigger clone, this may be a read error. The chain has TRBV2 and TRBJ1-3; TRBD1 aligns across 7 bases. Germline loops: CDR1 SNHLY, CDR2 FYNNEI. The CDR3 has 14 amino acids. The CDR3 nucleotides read TGTGCCAGGTCCAGGGGGGACTCTGGAAACACCTTATATTTT. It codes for CARSRGDSGNTLYF.

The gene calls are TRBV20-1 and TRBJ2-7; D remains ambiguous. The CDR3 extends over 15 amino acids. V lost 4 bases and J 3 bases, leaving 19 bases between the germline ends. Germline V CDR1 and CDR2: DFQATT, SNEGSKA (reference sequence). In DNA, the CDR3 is TGCAGTGCTACGATTTTGTCCCGAAGCTTCTACGAGCAGTACTTC. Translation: CSATILSRSFYEQYF.

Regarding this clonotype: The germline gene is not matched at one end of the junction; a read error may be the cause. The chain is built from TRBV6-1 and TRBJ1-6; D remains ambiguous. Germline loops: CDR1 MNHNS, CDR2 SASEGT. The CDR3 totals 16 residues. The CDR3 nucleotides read TGTGCCAGCAGTGAAACCCTCCCGAGCTATAATTCACCCGTCCACTTT. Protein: CASSETLPSYNSPVHF.

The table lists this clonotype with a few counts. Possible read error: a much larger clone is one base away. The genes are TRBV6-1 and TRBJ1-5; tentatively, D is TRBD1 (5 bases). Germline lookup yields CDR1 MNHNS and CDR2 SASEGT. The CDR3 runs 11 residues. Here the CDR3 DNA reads TGTGTCAGCACCCGGGGGGGTTTCCAGCATTTT. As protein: CVSTRGGFQHF.

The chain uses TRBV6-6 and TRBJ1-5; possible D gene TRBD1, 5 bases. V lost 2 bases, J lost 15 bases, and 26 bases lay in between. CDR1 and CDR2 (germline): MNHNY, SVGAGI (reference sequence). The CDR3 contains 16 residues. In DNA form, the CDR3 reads TGTGCCAGCAGTTACCGTGGAGGGGCTAGCAATCAGCCACCGCATTTT. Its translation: CASSYRGGASNQPPHF.